The next 12 T cell receptor beta chains were all read from a single sample in a study of blood T cell repertoires in COVID-19 (dated by TCRdb to about 2020). The library was obtained by the immunoSEQ multiplex PCR assay. TCRdb carries this immuneACCESS record with in-frame sequences only. Its versions omit some clonotypes, under half of them owing to an unresolved V gene in the studies checked, with the rest unexplained. The sample data list 90,000 to 120,000 clones, and more than 85% of these were observed just once. Of the sample, approximately 6% is held by the ten largest clones. Input material: peripheral blood. The receptors derive from a human donor in a cohort sampled during active COVID-19.

This clone has just one count. This chain joins TRBV4-1 and TRBJ1-1; D gene unclear. The CDR3 has 14 residues. Germline V lookup: CDR1 MGHRA, CDR2 YSYEKL. V was cut by 5 bases and J by 7 bases, with 17 bases left in between. CDR3 nucleotides: TGCGCCAGCAGCTGGTCAACGCCCTCGGGTGAAGCTTTCTTT. It codes for CASSWSTPSGEAFF.

The V call is TRBV19, the J call TRBJ1-2, with a tentative D call TRBD1 (5 bases). Germline V gene lookup returns CDR1 LNHDA and CDR2 SQIVND (reference sequence). CDR3 size: 12 residues. The V gene lost 7 bases and the J gene lost 4 bases, with 10 bases spanning the gap. CDR3 loop: CASKDSFYGYTF. The DNA of the CDR3 is TGTGCCAGTAAAGACAGCTTCTATGGCTACACCTTC.

The chain carries TRBV12-3 or TRBV12-4 and TRBJ1-2; no reliable D call. Trimming stripped 2 bases from V and 6 bases from J, with 10 bases between. The CDR3 is made up of 13 amino acids. The CDR3 here is CASSLLEPHGYTF. Written as DNA, the CDR3 is TGTGCCAGCAGTTTATTAGAACCCCATGGCTACACCTTC.

The chain joins TRBV30 to TRBJ1-1, with 8 positions matching TRBD1. There are 13 residues in the CDR3. Trimming cost V 5 bases and J 5 bases; bases outside gene matches: 7. In germline, CDR1 is GTSNPN, CDR2 SVGIG (reference sequence). The CDR3 coding sequence is TGTGCCTGGTATGGACAGGGCGTTACTGAAGCTTTCTTT. Translated, it gives CAWYGQGVTEAFF.

The chain is built from TRBV19 and TRBJ1-1, with 7 bases that match TRBD1. V shed 7 bases and J 4 bases; nucleotides not matched to a gene: 9. The length of the CDR3 is 14 residues. Germline V lookup: CDR1 LNHDA, CDR2 SQIVND (reference sequence). The CDR3 DNA sequence: TGTGCCAGTACGACAGGGAGAGGGACCACTGAAGCTTTCTTT. It codes for CASTTGRGTTEAFF.

The chain joins TRBV30 to TRBJ1-5, with D uncertain. The germline V gene has CDR1 GTSNPN and CDR2 SVGIG (reference sequence). There are 15 residues in the CDR3. Deletions cut 2 bases from V and 0 bases from J, with 11 bases between. CDR3 in amino acids: CAWSREDYSNQPQHF. CDR3 DNA sequence: TGTGCCTGGAGTAGGGAGGACTATAGCAATCAGCCCCAGCATTTT.

The chain has TRBV7-2 and TRBJ2-1; the D gene is possibly TRBD2 (5 bases). V dropped 3 bases and J dropped 14 bases, with 11 bases sitting between them. Germline CDR1 reads SGHTA; CDR2 reads FQGNSA. The CDR3 runs to 11 residues. CDR3 protein: CASSLSPGKFF. In DNA form, the CDR3 reads TGTGCCAGCAGCTTGTCTCCGGGAAAGTTCTTC.

CDR3 sequence (DNA): TGTGCCAGCAGCCAAGATCCCCGGGAGACCCAGTACTTC. Protein: CASSQDPRETQYF. This sequence joins TRBV3-1 (or the pseudogene TRBV3-2) and TRBJ2-5; D call uncertain. Trimming took off 0 bases at V and 5 bases at J, with 7 bases between the two ends. Germline lookup yields CDR1 LGHDT and CDR2 YNNKEL (reference sequence). The CDR3 runs 13 residues.

The chain links TRBV5-6 to TRBJ2-7, with D uncertain. The V gene's germline CDR1 is SGHDT and CDR2 YYEEEE. V dropped 2 bases and J dropped 2 bases, with 5 bases sitting between them. The CDR3 sequence is 12 residues long. Here the CDR3 DNA reads TGTGCCAGCAGCTTACAACCCTACGAGCAGTACTTC. Translating it yields CASSLQPYEQYF.

This clone was seen once. The rearrangement links TRBV3-1 (or the pseudogene TRBV3-2) to TRBJ2-7; 8 bases are a match to TRBD1. The V gene end was trimmed by 0 bases and the J gene end by 1 base; junction bases not matched to a gene: 8. From germline, CDR1 is LGHDT and CDR2 YNNKEL (reference sequence). The CDR3 length is 17 residues. CDR3 in amino acids: CASSQDGTGGFSYEQYF. The CDR3 DNA reads as TGTGCCAGCAGCCAAGATGGAACAGGGGGGTTTTCCTACGAGCAGTACTTC.

This chain connects TRBV24-1 to TRBJ2-1; unclear D gene. Germline V CDR1 and CDR2: KGHDR, SFDVKD. Between the trimmed V and J ends, which lost 2 bases and 9 bases, there was a span of 7 bases. The CDR3 has 12 residues. CDR3 in DNA: TGTGCCACCAGTGATTCGGTCGGTGAGCAGTTCTTC. This gives the protein CATSDSVGEQFF.

The CDR3 region has the DNA TGTGCCAGCAGCCGGGGACTAGCGGACACAGATACGCAGTATTTT. Translated: CASSRGLADTDTQYF. This chain uses TRBV11-3 with TRBJ2-3; 11 bases match TRBD2. The V gene's germline CDR1 is SGHNT and CDR2 YENEEA. V lost 5 bases, J lost 2 bases, and 3 bases stayed unmatched. The CDR3 extends over 15 amino acids. Filled out from reference TRBV11-3 and TRBJ2-3, the complete variable domain reads EAGVVQSPRYKIIEKKQPVAFWCNPISGHNTLYWYLQNLGQGPELLIRYENEEAVDDSQLPKDRFSAERLKGVDSTLKIQPAELGDSAVYLCASSRGLADTDTQYFGPGTRLTVL.